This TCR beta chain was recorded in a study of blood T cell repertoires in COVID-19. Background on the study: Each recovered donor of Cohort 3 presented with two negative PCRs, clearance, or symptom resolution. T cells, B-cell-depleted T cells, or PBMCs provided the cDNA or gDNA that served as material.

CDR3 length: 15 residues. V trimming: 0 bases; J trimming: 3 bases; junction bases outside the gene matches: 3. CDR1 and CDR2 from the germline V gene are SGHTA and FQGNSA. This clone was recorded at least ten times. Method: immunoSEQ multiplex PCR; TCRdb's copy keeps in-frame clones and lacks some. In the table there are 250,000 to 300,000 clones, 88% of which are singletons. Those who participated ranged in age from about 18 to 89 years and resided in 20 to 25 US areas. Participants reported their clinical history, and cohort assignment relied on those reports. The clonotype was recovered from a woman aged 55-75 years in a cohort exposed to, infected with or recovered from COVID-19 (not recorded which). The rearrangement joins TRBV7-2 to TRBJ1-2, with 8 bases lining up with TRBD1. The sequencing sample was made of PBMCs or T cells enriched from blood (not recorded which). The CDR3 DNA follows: TGTGCCAGCAGCTTAGCGCTCAGGGGGCACTATGGCTACACCTTC. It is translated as CASSLALRGHYGYTF.